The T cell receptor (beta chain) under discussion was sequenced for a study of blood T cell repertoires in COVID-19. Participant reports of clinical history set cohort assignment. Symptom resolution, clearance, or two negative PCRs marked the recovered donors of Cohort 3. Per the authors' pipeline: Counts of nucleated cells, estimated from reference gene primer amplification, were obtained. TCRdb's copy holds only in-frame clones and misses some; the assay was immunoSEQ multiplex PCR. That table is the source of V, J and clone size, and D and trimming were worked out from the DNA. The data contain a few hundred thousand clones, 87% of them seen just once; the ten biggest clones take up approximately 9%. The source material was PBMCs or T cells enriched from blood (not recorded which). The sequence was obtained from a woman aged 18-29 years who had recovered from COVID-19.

The CDR3 DNA reads as TGTGCCACCAGTGACCGGTGGGCCAGGGGGAGCCCAGATACGCAGTATTTT. Its translation is CATSDRWARGSPDTQYF. The chain carries TRBV24-1 and TRBJ2-3, with TRBD1 identical over 7 bases. The germline V gene has CDR1 KGHDR and CDR2 SFDVKD. The CDR3 contains 17 residues. Losses at the gene ends were 4 bases for V and 4 bases for J; bases not matched to a gene: 13.